This entry describes one T cell receptor (beta chain). These data come from a study of shared clonotypes between healthy human individuals. In the study overall: CD4 naive and memory got three plates each, CD8 naive two, CD8 memory one.

Method: immunoSEQ multiplex PCR; TCRdb's copy keeps in-frame clones and lacks some. The sample includes a few million clones, approximately 93% of them seen just once. The CDR3 runs to 15 residues. V dropped 4 bases and J dropped 3 bases, with 16 bases sitting between them. The germline CDR1 and CDR2 sequences are LGHNA and YSLEER. Naive CD45RA+ and memory CD45RA-negative subsets were split from CD4+ cells. This rearrangement joins TRBV4-3 to TRBJ2-7; D unresolved. The sample comprised naive CD4+ T cells from PBMCs. Subset in this sample: CD45RA+ positively selected. The sequence was collected from a man between 18 and 29 years old in good health. Some clones in this sample may be carry-over from other donors' samples. The CDR3 nucleotides are TGCGCCAGCAGCCTGTCTCGGACCCCCGGCTACGAGCAGTACTTC. It translates to CASSLSRTPGYEQYF.